These 27 T cell receptor beta chains were all obtained from the same sample, sequenced in a study of T cell changes during pregnancy in multiple sclerosis. The data were produced by immunoSEQ multiplex PCR, yet TCRdb's version contains in-frame clones alone and is incomplete. The sample records 95,000 to 100,000 clones, about 91% being singletons. The sample in question was peripheral blood, obtained in the second trimester of pregnancy. The receptors stem from a female donor with multiple sclerosis, enrolled in a pregnancy study.

The chain couples TRBV28 to TRBJ2-3, with 7 bases identical to TRBD2. The CDR3 is 17 residues long. Germline CDR1 MDHEN, CDR2 SYDVKM. With V trimmed by 4 bases and J by 2 bases, 12 bases remained unmatched. This CDR3 reads CASSSRVREEVTDTQYF. CDR3 bases: TGTGCCAGCAGTTCGCGGGTCCGGGAGGAAGTCACAGATACGCAGTATTTT. The full variable domain, rest sourced from reference TRBV28 and TRBJ2-3, is DVKVTQSSRYLVKRTGEKVFLECVQDMDHENMFWYRQDPGLGLRLIYFSYDVKMKEKGDIPEGYSVSREKKERFSLILESASTNQTSMYLCASSSRVREEVTDTQYFGPGTRLTVL.

V and J are TRBV28 and TRBJ1-2; D is unclear. V shed 8 bases and J shed 8 bases, with 15 bases lying between them. CDR1 is MDHEN, CDR2 SYDVKM, per germline. This CDR3 contains 12 residues. The CDR3 loop is CASVSGNGGYTF. The CDR3 region has the DNA TGTGCCAGCGTATCGGGGAATGGCGGCTACACCTTC.

The chain employs TRBV5-4 and TRBJ2-7; a weak D match, TRBD1 (6 bases). Trimming removed 2 bases from V and 0 bases from J, with 12 bases in between. CDR3 length equals 15 residues. Germline loops: CDR1 SGHNT, CDR2 YYREEE (reference sequence). DNA for the CDR3: TGTGCCAGCAGCTTCGGCAGGGGTAGCTCCTACGAGCAGTACTTC. This encodes CASSFGRGSSYEQYF. Filled out from reference TRBV5-4 and TRBJ2-7, the complete variable domain reads ETGVTQSPTHLIKTRGQQVTLRCSSQSGHNTVSWYQQALGQGPQFIFQYYREEENGRGNFPPRFSGLQFPNYSSELNVNALELDDSALYLCASSFGRGSSYEQYFGPGTRLTVT.

The rearrangement joins TRBV5-1 to TRBJ2-7, with D maybe TRBD2 (6 bases). The CDR3 spans 11 residues. Trimming removed 2 bases at V and 6 bases at J, with 6 bases between. CDR1 and CDR2 from the germline V gene are SGHRS and YFSETQ. The CDR3 is CASSLAGEQYF. CDR3 bases: TGCGCCAGCAGCTTAGCGGGCGAGCAGTACTTC.

V is TRBV27 and J is TRBJ2-2; D is possibly TRBD1 (7 bases). V was cut by 5 bases and J by 5 bases, with 27 bases left in between. The CDR3 is made up of 19 amino acids. CDR1 and CDR2 from the germline V gene are MNHEY and SMNVEV (reference sequence). CDR3 DNA: TGTGCCAGCAGTCCGTGGGACAGCAGTTCTAGTCGGGAGACCGGGGAGCTGTTTTTT. This encodes CASSPWDSSSSRETGELFF.

The chain links TRBV29-1 to TRBJ1-3; D uncertain. The CDR3 length is 18 residues. From germline, CDR1 is SQVTM and CDR2 ANQGSEA. With 5 bases removed from V and 0 bases from J, the gap between germline ends came to 23 bases. CDR3 in DNA: TGCAGCGTTTCCACCCTTAGCCCCGGCGGCAGCTCTGGAAACACCATATATTTT. It encodes CSVSTLSPGGSSGNTIYF.

This chain links TRBV29-1 with TRBJ2-7, with a tentative D call TRBD2 (5 bases). Germline V CDR1 and CDR2: SQVTM, ANQGSEA. The CDR3 is 13 amino acids. The V end was cut by 6 bases, the J end by 0 bases, with 12 bases between. The CDR3 nucleotides are TGCAGCGTGGGAGTACGGGGCTCCTACGAGCAGTACTTC. Protein product: CSVGVRGSYEQYF.

The CDR3 DNA follows: TGTGCCATCAGTGAGTCGATCCTACCAGGCCGCTCTGGGGCCAACGTCCTGACTTTC. Its protein is CAISESILPGRSGANVLTF. This chain connects TRBV10-3 to TRBJ2-6; D ambiguous. The CDR3 spans 19 residues. Per the germline V gene, CDR1 is ENHRY and CDR2 is SYGVKD. Trimming took 0 bases from V and 0 from J, leaving 15 bases between them.

The J gene is TRBJ2-7, the V gene TRBV15, with 9 bases matching TRBD1. V lost 0 bases, J lost 5 bases, and 8 bases stayed unmatched. The CDR3 consists of 16 residues. Germline values: CDR1 LNHNV, CDR2 YYDKDF (reference sequence). CDR3 loop: CATSRDSGTGFDEQYF. In nucleotides, the CDR3 is TGTGCCACCAGCAGAGACTCCGGGACAGGGTTTGACGAGCAGTACTTC.

This chain connects TRBV5-5 to TRBJ1-5; D perhaps matches TRBD1 (5 bases). The CDR3 loop spans 15 amino acids. Looked up from germline, CDR1 is SGHKS and CDR2 is YYEKEE (reference sequence). V shed 2 bases and J shed 3 bases, with 12 bases lying between them. Here the CDR3 reads CASSLRDSHNQPQHF. The CDR3 bases are TGTGCCAGCAGCTTACGGGACTCCCACAATCAGCCCCAGCATTTT.

The chain employs TRBV4-2 and TRBJ1-2; TRBD1 aligns across 7 bases. Losses at the gene ends were 0 bases for V and 2 bases for J; bases not matched to a gene: 6. The germline CDR1 and CDR2 sequences are LGHNA and YNFKEQ. CDR3 length equals 16 residues. This chain's CDR3 is CASSQEGGLINYGYTF. The CDR3 coding sequence is TGTGCCAGCAGCCAAGAAGGGGGCCTTATCAACTATGGCTACACCTTC.

This chain joins TRBV19 and TRBJ2-1; the D gene is possibly TRBD2 (6 bases). The germline CDR1 and CDR2 sequences are LNHDA and SQIVND (reference sequence). The CDR3 has 15 amino acids. The V and J ends lost 1 base and 7 bases respectively, with 14 bases between them. CDR3 bases: TGTGCCAGTAGTATAGTTTGGCTGGGGGGAAATGAGCAGTTCTTC. It codes for CASSIVWLGGNEQFF.

V is TRBV27 and J is TRBJ2-2, with no clear D. Germline V gene data show CDR1 as MNHEY and CDR2 as SMNVEV (reference sequence). This CDR3 region has 14 residues. V lost 5 bases and J 7 bases, leaving 14 bases between the germline ends. The CDR3 DNA reads as TGTGCCAGCAGTCCCCGACATGAAAGCGGGGAGCTGTTTTTT. Protein: CASSPRHESGELFF.

J is TRBJ2-3 and V is TRBV9, with TRBD2 identical over 9 bases. CDR1 SGDLS and CDR2 YYNGEE come from the germline V gene. The ends lost 0 bases at V and 2 bases at J; junction bases unmatched: 4. CDR3 size: 16 residues. CDR3 residues: CASSVEAGGVTDTQYF. In DNA form, the CDR3 reads TGTGCCAGCAGCGTAGAGGCGGGAGGGGTCACAGATACGCAGTATTTT.

The genes are TRBV6-7 and TRBJ2-3; 13 bases match TRBD2. TRBV6-7 is noted as an ORF with a role that remains uncertain. The CDR3 is made up of 16 amino acids. Germline trimming cut 5 bases from V and 4 bases from J; bases unmatched to any gene: 6. This chain's CDR3 is CASSNPTSGRADTQYF. The CDR3 DNA follows: TGTGCCAGCAGTAACCCAACTAGCGGGAGGGCAGATACGCAGTATTTT.

The chain has TRBV5-4 and TRBJ2-1; D unclear. This CDR3 spans 15 amino acids. V lost 0 bases and J 3 bases, leaving 10 bases between the germline ends. The germline V gene encodes CDR1 SGHNT and CDR2 YYREEE (reference sequence). The CDR3 coding sequence is TGTGCCAGCAGCTTGGGACAACTGGGCTACAATGAGCAGTTCTTC. It yields the protein CASSLGQLGYNEQFF.

This chain joins TRBV28 and TRBJ2-2; D is ambiguous. The germline V gene encodes CDR1 MDHEN and CDR2 SYDVKM. V shed 2 bases and J shed 6 bases, with 4 bases lying between them. The CDR3 is made up of 12 amino acids. In DNA, the CDR3 is TGTGCCAGCAGTTTAAAGCCCGGGGAGCTGTTTTTT. Translating gives CASSLKPGELFF. The full variable domain, its missing parts supplied by reference TRBV28 and TRBJ2-2, is DVKVTQSSRYLVKRTGEKVFLECVQDMDHENMFWYRQDPGLGLRLIYFSYDVKMKEKGDIPEGYSVSREKKERFSLILESASTNQTSMYLCASSLKPGELFFGEGSRLTVL.

This clone was picked up a small number of times. The V call is TRBV5-6, the J call TRBJ2-5; the D gene is possibly TRBD1 (6 bases). V lost 1 base and J lost 4, with 11 bases in between. CDR1 and CDR2 (germline): SGHDT, YYEEEE. The CDR3 is 14 residues long. CDR3 in amino acids: CASSLYGTIETQYF. CDR3 in DNA: TGTGCCAGCAGCTTGTACGGGACAATAGAGACCCAGTACTTC.

The genes are TRBV5-6 and TRBJ2-1; D may be TRBD2 (6 bases). The CDR3 spans 15 residues. Germline V CDR1 and CDR2: SGHDT, YYEEEE. V lost 4 bases to trimming and J lost 6 bases, with 17 bases between them. The CDR3 nucleotides are TGTGCCAGCAGCCGGAGGGCCGACGGCTTCAATGAGCAGTTCTTC. Translation: CASSRRADGFNEQFF. Variable domain in full (rest from reference TRBV5-6 and TRBJ2-1): DAGVTQSPTHLIKTRGQQVTLRCSPKSGHDTVSWYQQALGQGPQFIFQYYEEEERQRGNFPDRFSGHQFPNYSSELNVNALLLGDSALYLCASSRRADGFNEQFFGPGTRLTVL.

The chain uses TRBV11-2 and TRBJ2-2, with D possibly matching TRBD1 (6 bases). Germline V gives CDR1 SGHAT, CDR2 FQNNGV. V shed 11 bases and J shed 6 bases, with 16 bases lying between them. This CDR3 spans 13 amino acids. CDR3 coding DNA: TGTGCCTGTGGGGTCAGGGGTGCCGGGGAGCTGTTTTTT. Residues: CACGVRGAGELFF.

The V and J genes are TRBV27 and TRBJ2-1, with D unclear. CDR3 length: 14 amino acids. The germline V gene encodes CDR1 MNHEY and CDR2 SMNVEV (reference sequence). Trimming removed 2 bases at V and 7 bases at J, with 12 bases between. CDR3 nucleotides: TGTGCCAGCAGTTTAATTCCAGGCCGGAATGAGCAGTTCTTC. It encodes CASSLIPGRNEQFF.

This chain connects TRBV7-2 to TRBJ2-1; 7 bases are shared with TRBD2. CDR3 length equals 15 residues. The germline V gene has CDR1 SGHTA and CDR2 FQGNSA. V lost 4 bases and J lost 3; bases outside the gene matches: 6. DNA for the CDR3: TGTGCCAGCAGCTCGGCCGGGGGGATCTACAATGAGCAGTTCTTC. It encodes CASSSAGGIYNEQFF.

This chain links TRBV7-9 with TRBJ1-2; 7 bases are a match to TRBD1. There are 16 residues in the CDR3. The germline V gene has CDR1 SEHNR and CDR2 FQNEAQ (reference sequence). V was pared by 0 bases and J by 3 bases, with 7 bases of the junction left unmatched. The CDR3 reads CASSLAARGKHYGYTF. For the CDR3, the DNA is TGTGCCAGCAGCTTAGCTGCCAGGGGGAAGCACTATGGCTACACCTTC.

CDR3 coding DNA: TGCGCCAGCAGCCAAGAGCAGGGGGCGATAGGGGAAGCTTTCTTT. The encoded protein is CASSQEQGAIGEAFF. The V and J genes are TRBV4-3 and TRBJ1-1, with TRBD1 matching over 8 bases. The V gene end was trimmed by 0 bases and the J gene end by 8 bases; junction bases not matched to a gene: 8. The CDR3 is made up of 15 amino acids. Germline V CDR1 and CDR2: LGHNA, YSLEER.

The chain links TRBV2 to TRBJ2-1; possible D gene TRBD2, 5 bases. With 3 bases removed from V and 9 bases from J, the gap between germline ends came to 18 bases. CDR1 is SNHLY, CDR2 FYNNEI, per germline. The CDR3 runs 15 residues. Here the CDR3 reads CASSDAVRVMGEQFF. In DNA form, the CDR3 reads TGTGCCAGCAGTGACGCAGTGCGGGTGATGGGTGAGCAGTTCTTC. The entire variable domain, with the rest obtained from reference TRBV2 and TRBJ2-1, is as follows: EPEVTQTPSHQVTQMGQEVILRCVPISNHLYFYWYRQILGQKVEFLVSFYNNEISEKSEIFDDQFSVERPDGSNFTLKIRSTKLEDSAMYFCASSDAVRVMGEQFFGPGTRLTVL.

This rearrangement joins TRBV29-1 to TRBJ2-6, with 9 bases that match TRBD2. V lost 3 bases, J lost 2 bases, and 2 bases stayed unmatched. The CDR3 spans 15 residues. CDR1 and CDR2 (germline): SQVTM, ANQGSEA. In DNA, the CDR3 is TGCAGCGTTGACGCGGGAGGGCCTGGGGCCAACGTCCTGACTTTC. It encodes CSVDAGGPGANVLTF. Full variable domain (missing parts from reference TRBV29-1 and TRBJ2-6): SAVISQKPSRDICQRGTSLTIQCQVDSQVTMMFWYRQQPGQSLTLIATANQGSEATYESGFVIDKFPISRPNLTFSTLTVSNMSPEDSSIYLCSVDAGGPGANVLTFGAGSRLTVL.

The V gene is TRBV5-4, the J gene TRBJ2-1; 8 bases line up with TRBD2. The V segment lost 4 bases and the J segment 0 bases; nucleotides outside the gene matches: 0. The germline gives CDR1 SGHNT, CDR2 YYREEE (reference sequence). The CDR3 loop spans 14 amino acids. CDR3: CASSREGSYNEQFF. CDR3 nucleotides: TGTGCCAGCAGCCGGGAGGGCTCCTACAATGAGCAGTTCTTC.